These 30 T cell receptor beta chains were sequenced from one sample in a study of CD8 T cells in Susac syndrome. It was with random hexamers that roughly 0.5 to 1 ug RNA was reverse transcribed. MiXCR was run by TCRdb on the immunoSEQ multiplex PCR reads, yielding one entry per CDR3 protein. In the table there are just over 150,000 distinct CDR3 sequences, 85% to 95% of which are singletons. The specimen sequenced was CD4+ T cells from PBMCs. Receptors were obtained from a human donor with Susac syndrome.

V is TRBV9 and J is TRBJ2-3; 7 bases are a match to TRBD2. The CDR3 loop spans 15 amino acids. The germline CDR1 and CDR2 sequences are SGDLS and YYNGEE. V shed 4 bases, J shed 1 base, and the junction held 6 bases outside the gene matches. CDR3 region: CASSTRGRGTDTQYF. In nucleotides, the CDR3 is TGTGCCAGCAGCACGCGGGGGAGGGGCACAGATACGCAGTATTTT. The whole variable domain, remainder taken from reference TRBV9 and TRBJ2-3, is DSGVTQTPKHLITATGQRVTLRCSPRSGDLSVYWYQQSLDQGLQFLIQYYNGEERAKGNILERFSAQQFPDLHSELNLSSLELGDSALYFCASSTRGRGTDTQYFGPGTRLTVL.

This chain uses TRBV25-1 with TRBJ2-5, with TRBD1 matching 7 bases. CDR3 length: 17 amino acids. After removal of 1 base from V and 2 bases from J, the junction contained 10 bases not matched to a gene. The germline V gene has CDR1 MGHDK and CDR2 SYGVNS. Here the CDR3 DNA reads TGTGCCAGCAGTGAATTAGGACAGGTTCCAAGTCAAGAGACCCAGTACTTC. Protein product: CASSELGQVPSQETQYF.

The chain is built from TRBV29-1 and TRBJ1-1; D not certain. Per germline, CDR1 SQVTM and CDR2 ANQGSEA. Trimming took 3 bases from V and 10 from J, leaving 6 bases between them. This CDR3 contains 9 residues. As DNA, the CDR3 is TGCAGCGTTGAGAGAGGAGCTTTCTTT. Translating gives CSVERGAFF.

The chain has TRBV10-3 and TRBJ2-2; possible D gene TRBD2, 5 bases. Germline CDR1 is ENHRY and CDR2 is SYGVKD. The ends were cut back, 3 bases at V and 2 bases at J, with 16 bases in the middle. The CDR3 spans 17 residues. The CDR3 loop is CAISERSFGENTGELFF. CDR3 in DNA: TGTGCCATCAGTGAACGTTCCTTCGGGGAAAACACCGGGGAGCTGTTTTTT.

In DNA, the CDR3 is TGTGCCAGCAGCTTAACCCGGGACTCACAAGAGACCCAGTACTTC. This encodes CASSLTRDSQETQYF. V and J are TRBV7-2 and TRBJ2-5, with a possible D match to TRBD2 (6 bases). The CDR3 spans 15 residues. Between the trimmed V and J ends, which lost 2 bases and 2 bases, there was a span of 12 bases. Germline assignment: CDR1 SGHTA and CDR2 FQGNSA.

The chain carries TRBV19 and TRBJ2-7; TRBD2 might be the D (5 bases). Per the germline V gene, CDR1 is LNHDA and CDR2 is SQIVND (reference sequence). This CDR3 comprises 14 residues. Trimming removed 11 bases from V and 0 bases from J, with 17 bases in between. In DNA form, the CDR3 reads TGTGCCTCCGCGGACGTTGGGAGCTCCTACGAGCAGTACTTC. Its translation: CASADVGSSYEQYF.

The CDR3 spells CASSPLSGGRNQPQHF. DNA of the CDR3: TGTGCCAGCAGCCCATTGTCGGGTGGCCGCAATCAGCCCCAGCATTTT. J is TRBJ1-5 and V is TRBV6-1; no reliable D call. Germline CDR1 MNHNS, CDR2 SASEGT. V lost 6 bases and J lost 2, with 17 bases in between. The CDR3 consists of 16 residues.

CDR3 nucleotides: TGTGCCAGCAGCGGGTCGGACACTCTACTGTTTTTT. This sequence encodes CASSGSDTLLFF. The chain links TRBV7-2 to TRBJ1-4; possible D gene TRBD1, 5 bases. Trimming took 5 bases from V and 13 from J, leaving 14 bases between them. The germline V gene has CDR1 SGHTA and CDR2 FQGNSA. The length of the CDR3 is 12 residues.

The J gene is TRBJ1-4, the V gene TRBV25-1, with D unresolved. The CDR3 contains 16 residues. The V end was cut by 1 base, the J end by 7 bases, with 16 bases between. Germline V gene sequence: CDR1 MGHDK, CDR2 SYGVNS. The chain's CDR3 is CASSESPAARLEKLFF. DNA of the CDR3: TGTGCCAGCAGTGAATCCCCGGCGGCCCGCCTTGAAAAACTGTTTTTT.

The rearrangement uses TRBV5-4 and TRBJ2-1; D possibly matches TRBD1 or TRBD2 (5 bases each). This CDR3 contains 15 residues. Germline CDR1 and CDR2: SGHNT and YYREEE (reference sequence). V was cut by 2 bases and J by 7 bases, with 16 bases left in between. CDR3 DNA: TGTGCCAGCAGCTTAGCCGGGACGCAAAGAAATGAGCAGTTCTTC. As protein: CASSLAGTQRNEQFF.

The chain links TRBV29-1 to TRBJ2-3; a possible D gene is TRBD2 (6 bases). V was shortened by 0 bases and J by 8 bases, with 21 bases between the two germline ends. The CDR3 length is 16 residues. Germline values: CDR1 SQVTM, CDR2 ANQGSEA. CDR3 in amino acids: CSVEEPGLPIHGTQYF. CDR3 DNA: TGCAGCGTTGAAGAACCGGGACTCCCGATACATGGTACGCAGTATTTT.

This chain uses TRBV28 with TRBJ2-1; TRBD2 is a possible D gene (7 bases). Germline assignment: CDR1 MDHEN and CDR2 SYDVKM. CDR3 length equals 14 residues. V lost 6 bases, J lost 8 bases, and 17 bases lay in between. The CDR3 bases are TGTGCCAGCAGGAATAGCGGCGGGGGCGATGAGCAGTTCTTC. Translated, it gives CASRNSGGGDEQFF. Combining the CDR3 with reference TRBV28 and TRBJ2-1 gives the whole variable domain DVKVTQSSRYLVKRTGEKVFLECVQDMDHENMFWYRQDPGLGLRLIYFSYDVKMKEKGDIPEGYSVSREKKERFSLILESASTNQTSMYLCASRNSGGGDEQFFGPGTRLTVL.

V gene TRBV9 combines with J gene TRBJ2-7, with 7 bases fitting TRBD1. After removal of 4 bases from V and 2 bases from J, the junction contained 9 bases not matched to a gene. The CDR3 contains 15 residues. From germline, CDR1 is SGDLS and CDR2 YYNGEE. The CDR3 sequence is CASSYTGTETYEQYF. The CDR3 nucleotides read TGTGCCAGCAGCTACACCGGGACAGAAACCTACGAGCAGTACTTC.

CDR3 sequence (DNA): TGCAGTGCTAGTACTGTAGCGGGGAACACAGATACGCAGTATTTT. Amino acid sequence: CSASTVAGNTDTQYF. This chain links TRBV20-1 with TRBJ2-3; TRBD2 matches at 8 bases. This CDR3 region has 15 residues. The J segment lost 2 bases and the V segment lost 3 bases, leaving 7 bases of the junction unmatched. In germline, CDR1 is DFQATT, CDR2 SNEGSKA (reference sequence).

The chain employs TRBV3-1 and TRBJ1-3; possibly TRBD1 for D (6 bases). V lost 4 bases and J lost 4, with 11 bases in between. The CDR3 is made up of 14 amino acids. Germline V gene data show CDR1 as LGHDT and CDR2 as YNNKEL (reference sequence). The CDR3 DNA is TGTGCCAGCAGCCCCAGGGGTATCGGAAACACCATATATTTT. It encodes CASSPRGIGNTIYF.

The genes are TRBV7-9 and TRBJ2-2; D possibly corresponds to TRBD2 (5 bases). CDR1 is SEHNR, CDR2 FQNEAQ, per germline (reference sequence). Trimming cost V 0 bases and J 9 bases, with 11 bases left between them. This CDR3 comprises 14 residues. For the CDR3, the DNA is TGTGCCAGCAGCTTAGCCGGGAATGTCCGGGAGCTGTTTTTT. Protein product: CASSLAGNVRELFF.

This clonotype has a single count. The CDR3 DNA reads as TGCAGTGCCATGGACAGGATAATAGGGGGCAATCAGCCCCAGCATTTT. Translating gives CSAMDRIIGGNQPQHF. This rearrangement joins TRBV20-1 to TRBJ1-5, with 7 bases identical to TRBD1. The length of the CDR3 is 16 residues. J gave up 2 bases and V 6 bases, and 13 bases lay outside the gene matches. The V gene's germline CDR1 is DFQATT and CDR2 SNEGSKA (reference sequence).

This rearrangement joins TRBV3-1 to TRBJ1-2; D is unresolved. V was pared by 0 bases and J by 6 bases, with 8 bases between. The CDR3 is made up of 13 amino acids. Germline assignment: CDR1 LGHDT and CDR2 YNNKEL (reference sequence). CDR3 sequence: CASSQDTVNGYTF. CDR3 nucleotides: TGTGCCAGCAGCCAAGATACAGTGAATGGCTACACCTTC.

V and J are TRBV27 and TRBJ1-1; D is undetermined. Germline V lookup: CDR1 MNHEY, CDR2 SMNVEV (reference sequence). This CDR3 is built from 15 residues. With 7 bases removed from V and 0 bases from J, the gap between germline ends came to 15 bases. The CDR3 protein is CASTRSHDMNTEAFF. CDR3 in DNA: TGTGCCAGCACCAGGAGTCATGACATGAACACTGAAGCTTTCTTT.

This chain connects TRBV20-1 to TRBJ1-3; D is possibly TRBD1 (5 bases). CDR1 is DFQATT, CDR2 SNEGSKA, per germline (reference sequence). V lost 6 bases, J lost 3 bases, and 15 bases lay in between. This CDR3 spans 14 amino acids. The CDR3 DNA is TGCAGTGCGCTCCCCAGGGATTATGGAAACACCATATATTTT. It translates to CSALPRDYGNTIYF.

This chain links TRBV4-2 with TRBJ1-3; no firm D call. CDR3 length: 17 amino acids. CDR1 and CDR2 (germline): LGHNA, YNFKEQ. V was pared by 0 bases and J by 0 bases, with 12 bases between. The CDR3: CASSQDPEVLSGNTIYF. CDR3 in DNA: TGTGCCAGCAGCCAAGATCCGGAGGTCCTCTCTGGAAACACCATATATTTT.

The chain uses TRBV29-1 and TRBJ2-3; 7 bases match TRBD1. The CDR3 spans 16 residues. Per the germline V gene, CDR1 is SQVTM and CDR2 is ANQGSEA. V lost 6 bases and J lost 0; bases outside the gene matches: 12. This chain's CDR3 is CSVPNHRGASTDTQYF. CDR3 in DNA: TGCAGCGTACCAAACCACAGGGGAGCTAGCACAGATACGCAGTATTTT.

J is TRBJ2-5 and V is TRBV23-1; the D is unclear. Being an ORF, TRBV23-1 has a function that is uncertain. Trimming shortened V by 9 bases and J by 4 bases, and 9 bases separated the two germline ends. The CDR3 totals 11 residues. This CDR3 reads CARRFVETQYF. Here the CDR3 DNA reads TGCGCCAGGAGGTTCGTAGAGACCCAGTACTTC.

This clonotype was detected only once. This rearrangement joins TRBV3-1 to TRBJ1-3; D remains ambiguous. The CDR3 spans 14 residues. The V gene lost 2 bases and the J gene lost 4 bases, with 9 bases spanning the gap. CDR1 LGHDT and CDR2 YNNKEL come from the germline V gene (reference sequence). The CDR3 reads CASSQTVVGNTIYF. The CDR3 bases are TGTGCCAGCAGCCAAACGGTGGTGGGAAACACCATATATTTT. The whole variable domain, remainder taken from reference TRBV3-1 and TRBJ1-3, is DTAVSQTPKYLVTQMGNDKSIKCEQNLGHDTMYWYKQDSKKFLKIMFSYNNKELIINETVPNRFSPKSPDKAHLNLHINSLELGDSAVYFCASSQTVVGNTIYFGEGSWLTVV.

The chain employs TRBV9 and TRBJ2-7; TRBD2 is a possible D gene (6 bases). This CDR3 spans 14 amino acids. The germline gives CDR1 SGDLS, CDR2 YYNGEE. Trimming stripped 0 bases from V and 1 base from J, with 8 bases between. CDR3 amino acids: CASSVVGGSYEQYF. The CDR3 DNA follows: TGTGCCAGCAGCGTAGTAGGAGGGTCCTACGAGCAGTACTTC. Combining the CDR3 with reference TRBV9 and TRBJ2-7 gives the whole variable domain DSGVTQTPKHLITATGQRVTLRCSPRSGDLSVYWYQQSLDQGLQFLIQYYNGEERAKGNILERFSAQQFPDLHSELNLSSLELGDSALYFCASSVVGGSYEQYFGPGTRLTVT.

This sequence joins TRBV24-1 and TRBJ1-5, with unresolved D. The V end was cut by 4 bases, the J end by 4 bases, with 10 bases between. CDR1 is KGHDR, CDR2 SFDVKD, per germline. The CDR3 runs to 14 residues. CDR3 in DNA: TGTGCCACCAGTGAGCCGGGATTTAATCAGCCCCAGCATTTT. Protein product: CATSEPGFNQPQHF.

The chain joins TRBV6-5 to TRBJ2-3; TRBD2 is a possible D gene (7 bases). The CDR3 is made up of 15 amino acids. Germline V gene sequence: CDR1 MNHEY, CDR2 SVGAGI. CDR3 DNA: TGTGCGGCACGGGGGGCTCCCCCCCGCACAGATACGCAGTATTTT. Its translation is CAARGAPPRTDTQYF.

The gene calls are TRBV29-1 and TRBJ2-5, with 8 bases matching TRBD1. There are 13 residues in the CDR3. Germline CDR1 and CDR2: SQVTM and ANQGSEA. J lost 1 base, V lost 4 bases, and 2 bases had no gene match. CDR3 DNA: TGCAGCGTTGTCCAGGGGGCCCAAGAGACCCAGTACTTC. Encoded protein: CSVVQGAQETQYF. Filled out from reference TRBV29-1 and TRBJ2-5, the complete variable domain reads SAVISQKPSRDICQRGTSLTIQCQVDSQVTMMFWYRQQPGQSLTLIATANQGSEATYESGFVIDKFPISRPNLTFSTLTVSNMSPEDSSIYLCSVVQGAQETQYFGPGTRLLVL.

This chain links TRBV20-1 with TRBJ2-2; D is uncertain. There are 14 residues in the CDR3. Trimming left V 4 bases short and J 0 bases short, with 9 bases between. Germline CDR1 reads DFQATT; CDR2 reads SNEGSKA (reference sequence). In DNA form, the CDR3 reads TGCAGTGCTATTGCGGTACCGAACACCGGGGAGCTGTTTTTT. This encodes CSAIAVPNTGELFF.

The rearrangement joins TRBV4-1 to TRBJ1-1; 8 nucleotides agree with TRBD1. The germline V gene has CDR1 MGHRA and CDR2 YSYEKL. There are 16 residues in the CDR3. V shed 1 base, J shed 0 bases, and the junction held 4 bases outside the gene matches. CDR3 region: CASSQAKDRVNTEAFF. The CDR3, as DNA: TGCGCCAGCAGCCAAGCAAAGGACAGGGTGAACACTGAAGCTTTCTTT.